The source of this TCR beta chain is a study of T cell repertoires in cytomegalovirus infection. TCRdb reprocessed the reads with MiXCR, giving one entry per CDR3 protein. The top ten hold 30% to 35% of the sample, which has approximately 200,000 distinct CDR3 sequences, roughly 30% seen once. Ten or more counts support this clonotype. This TCR was recovered from a human donor in good health (CMV status not recorded). Some clones in this sample may be carry-over from other donors' samples. Sequencing was performed on PBMCs.

The DNA for the CDR3 is TGTGCCAGCAGCTTAGTATCAAGGAGTGAAGCTTTCTTT. Amino acid sequence: CASSLVSRSEAFF. V usage is TRBV7-2 and J usage is TRBJ1-1; D not resolved. CDR3 length: 13 residues. V was pared by 1 base and J by 7 bases, with 10 bases between. Germline V gene lookup returns CDR1 SGHTA and CDR2 FQGNSA.